This T cell receptor beta chain was captured by sequencing in a study of blood T cells in healthy people across ages. Study-level findings and limits: CMV status of donors was not determined, possibly confounding expanded clonotype changes. The recorded TCR beta diversity per million T cells decreased in a roughly linear manner with age.

As for this clonotype: No antigen is known for it.

Primers used in a second PCR of roughly 7 to 12 cycles were a sample-barcoded 5' primer and a J-beta primer mix. MiXCR, applied by TCRdb to the 5' RACE reads, yields one record per CDR3 protein. This table holds some 900,000 distinct CDR3 sequences, about 44% found once. The study recruited healthy Caucasian donors from Russia who were aged roughly 6 to 100. Every sample yielded at least 6 million isolated PBMCs. CDR1 DFQATT and CDR2 SNEGSKA come from the germline V gene (reference sequence). CDR3 length: 13 residues. Trimming removed 7 bases from V and 4 bases from J, with 17 bases in between. Specimen: blood. The receptor was derived from a man in his thirties or forties in good health. The V call is TRBV20-1, the J call TRBJ2-7, with a tentative D call TRBD1 (6 bases). CDR3 sequence (DNA): TGCAGTGGTACCGACAGGTACTCATACGAGCAGTACTTC. Translated: CSGTDRYSYEQYF.